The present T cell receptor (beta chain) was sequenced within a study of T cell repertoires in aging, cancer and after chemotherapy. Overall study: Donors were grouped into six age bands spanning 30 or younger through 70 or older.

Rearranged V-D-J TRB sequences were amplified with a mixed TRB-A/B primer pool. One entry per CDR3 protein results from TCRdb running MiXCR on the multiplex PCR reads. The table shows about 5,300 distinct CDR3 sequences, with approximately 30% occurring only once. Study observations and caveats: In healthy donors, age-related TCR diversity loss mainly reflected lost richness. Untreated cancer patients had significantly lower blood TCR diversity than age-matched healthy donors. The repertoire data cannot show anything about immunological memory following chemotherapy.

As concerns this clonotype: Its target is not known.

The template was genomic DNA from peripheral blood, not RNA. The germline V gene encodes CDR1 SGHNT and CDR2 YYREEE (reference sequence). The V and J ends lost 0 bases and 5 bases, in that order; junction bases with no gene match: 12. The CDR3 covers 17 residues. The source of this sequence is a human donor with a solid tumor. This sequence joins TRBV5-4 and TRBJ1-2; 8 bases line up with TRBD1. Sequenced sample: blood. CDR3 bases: TGTGCCAGCAGCTTGGCAGGATGGACAGGGAAAGAATATGGCTACACCTTC. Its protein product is CASSLAGWTGKEYGYTF.